Given below is one T cell receptor (beta chain) in context. Its antigen is still unknown. The data are from a study of cytomegalovirus exposure and HLA in healthy donors. Study observations and caveats: The authors later found most CMV-associated TCR beta chains appeared HLA-restricted.

Primers included in the PCR were 60 Vbeta and 13 Jbeta primers. TCRdb's copy holds only in-frame clones and misses some; the assay was immunoSEQ multiplex PCR. The repertoire includes about 220,000 clones, 80% to 85% of them detected once, and more than 0.6% sits in the top ten. The donors gave bone marrow, and they were healthy. Trimming shortened V by 5 bases and J by 7 bases, and 11 bases separated the two germline ends. This CDR3 has 12 amino acids. Germline CDR1 and CDR2: MNHEY and SMNVEV (reference sequence). This TCR was recovered from a boy between 2 and 10 years old in good health and CMV-seronegative. The chain carries TRBV27 and TRBJ2-5, with a weak D call TRBD2 (6 bases). What was sequenced was PBMCs. CDR3 in DNA: TGTGCCAGCAGTACTCTGGAGGGGACCCAGTACTTC. Protein sequence: CASSTLEGTQYF.